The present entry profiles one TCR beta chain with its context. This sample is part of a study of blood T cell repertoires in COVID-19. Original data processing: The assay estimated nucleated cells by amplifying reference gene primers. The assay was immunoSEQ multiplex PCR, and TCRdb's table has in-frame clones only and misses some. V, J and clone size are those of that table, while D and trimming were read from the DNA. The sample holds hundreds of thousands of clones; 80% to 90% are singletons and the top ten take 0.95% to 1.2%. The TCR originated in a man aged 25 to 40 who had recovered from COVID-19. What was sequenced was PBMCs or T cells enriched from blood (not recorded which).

CDR3: CASSDTSTDTQYF. CDR3 sequence (DNA): TGCGCCAGCAGCGACACTAGCACAGATACGCAGTATTTT. The V and J genes are TRBV10-1 and TRBJ2-3; D not certain. Germline assignment: CDR1 WNHNN and CDR2 SYGVQD (reference sequence). The CDR3 loop spans 13 amino acids. V lost 6 bases and J lost 0, with 7 bases in between.